This T cell receptor beta chain originates from a study of OX40 agonist ivuxolimab in advanced cancers. In the study overall: An agonistic anti-OX40 (CD134) antibody, ivuxolimab, was used to treat the patients.

The study, taken as a whole, reports: By week 6 at 0.1 to 3.0 mg/kg, blood CD4+ and CD8+ T cells had expanded clonally. Expanded clones tended on average to be more numerous among CD8+ T cells than CD4+.

Germline lookup yields CDR1 MNHGY and CDR2 SVAAGI. The J segment lost 3 bases and the V segment lost 6 bases, leaving 4 bases of the junction unmatched. The CDR3 extends over 13 amino acids. TCRdb's copy holds only in-frame clones and misses some; the assay was immunoSEQ multiplex PCR. This sample has 35,000 to 45,000 clones, with around 82% found just once. With respect to this clone: Its antigen is currently unknown.

The J gene is TRBJ2-7, the V gene TRBV6-9; 8 bases align to TRBD1. The sample here was CD4+ or CD8+ T cells sorted from blood, taken in a trial of the OX40 agonist ivuxolimab. This TCR derives from an adult with an advanced solid tumor such as melanoma, head and neck, liver or kidney cancer. The CDR3 DNA sequence: TGTGCCAGCAGCCTAGACAGGGGCTACGAGCAGTACTTC. Translated: CASSLDRGYEQYF.